The clone carrying this T cell receptor beta chain came up a few times. The antigen remains undetermined. This record belongs to a study of CD8+ T cells in alopecia areata. CDR1 and CDR2 from the germline V gene are MGHRA and YSYEKL. This CDR3 region has 17 residues. The V gene lost 0 bases and the J gene lost 4 bases, with 18 bases spanning the gap. The treatment here: oral pan-JAK inhibitor, 5-10 mg twice daily. Overall study findings and caveats: Scalp specimens additionally yield sequences from normal skin's resident alphabeta T cells. Scalp and blood retained many expanded lesional clones during tofacitinib. Affected lesional scalp, above all in alopecia totalis/universalis, was more clonal than normal scalp.

Extracted from the samples, RNA was reverse transcribed into cDNA to serve as the sequencing template. TCRdb keeps only in-frame clones here, not all; method: immunoSEQ multiplex PCR. Here the sample spans approximately 170,000 clones, approximately 60% being singletons. This clonotype was obtained from a human donor with alopecia areata. The chain employs TRBV4-1 and TRBJ1-2; maybe TRBD1 (5 bases). Material: CD4+ T cells sorted from blood, obtained at week 24, from a patient treated with tofacitinib. The CDR3 DNA sequence: TGCGCCAGCAGCCAAGATCAGGGAATGATCCAGGGCTATGGCTACACCTTC. It is translated as CASSQDQGMIQGYGYTF.